This T cell receptor (beta chain) is drawn from a study of kidney transplant recipient with SARS-CoV-2 infection. TCRdb redid the calling of the reads with MiXCR, one entry per CDR3 protein. There are approximately 240,000 distinct CDR3 sequences in the sample; under 30% occur only once, and 7% to 8% lies in the top ten. In germline, CDR1 is KGHDR, CDR2 SFDVKD. V lost 0 bases and J 3 bases, leaving 11 bases between the germline ends. The CDR3 is 15 residues long. Points on this clonotype: One base away lies a much larger clone, so this may be a sequencing read error.

The sequenced sample was a blood sample, obtained at baseline and around day 120 from a kidney transplant recipient. The origin of this receptor is a male patient in his 30s who had COVID-19 and was a kidney transplant recipient. Some T cells may be supplied by the graft donor. The chain uses TRBV24-1 and TRBJ2-7; tentatively, D is TRBD1 or TRBD2 (5 bases each). CDR3 DNA sequence: TGTGCCACCAGTGATTTGCCGGGACGGAGCTACGAGCAGTACTTC. The encoded protein is CATSDLPGRSYEQYF.